This is a list of T cell receptor beta chains from one sample in a study of beta chain features in type 1 diabetes. Here immunoSEQ multiplex PCR was the method, and the copy in TCRdb shows in-frame clones only, minus some. The sample has 150,000 to 200,000 clones, 50% to 70% seen once. The sample comprised naive CD4+ T cells from blood. These receptors were taken from a man aged 25-40 years with type 1 diabetes. Both conserved end residues are part of each CDR3. D genes are given only for firm matches. Part of the rows lack a size; the others show once, few, many or a class for expanded clones.

TRBJ2-7 | TRBD1 | NA | TRBV30 | CAWSATGLEQYF | TGTGCCTGGAGCGCGACAGGGTTGGAGCAGTACTTC
TRBJ2-2 | NA | NA | TRBV27 | CASSLSTNTGELFF | TGTGCCAGCAGTCTCTCGACGAACACCGGGGAGCTGTTTTTT
TRBJ1-1 | TRBD1 | NA | TRBV5-1 | CASSSGTGANTEAFF | TGCGCCAGCAGCTCAGGGACAGGGGCGAACACTGAAGCTTTCTTT
TRBJ2-4 | NA | NA | TRBV30 | CAWMVPTKTIQYF | TGTGCCTGGATGGTTCCCACTAAAACCATTCAGTACTTC
TRBJ2-7 | NA | NA | TRBV20-1 | CSARRDYEQYF | TGCAGTGCCCGCCGGGACTACGAGCAGTACTTC
TRBJ1-6 | TRBD1 | once | TRBV30 | CAWSPDRGFSYNSPLHF | TGTGCCTGGAGTCCCGACAGGGGATTCTCCTATAATTCACCCCTCCACTTT
TRBJ2-7 | TRBD2 | NA | TRBV4-3 | CASSQALAGEAYF | TGCGCCAGCAGCCAAGCACTAGCGGGGGAGGCGTACTTC
TRBJ2-7 | NA | NA | TRBV2 | CASSAGSVTYEQYF | TGTGCCAGCAGTGCAGGGTCCGTTACCTACGAGCAGTACTTC
TRBJ1-1 | TRBD1 | NA | TRBV5-6 | CASSPIQGMNTEAFF | TGTGCCAGCAGCCCTATACAGGGGATGAACACTGAAGCTTTCTTT
TRBJ1-2 | TRBD1 | few | TRBV29-1 | CSVRDRVNYGYTF | TGCAGCGTTCGGGACAGAGTTAACTATGGCTACACCTTC
TRBJ2-7 | NA | NA | TRBV7-7 | CASSAGSSYEQYF | TGTGCCAGCAGCGCAGGGTCATCCTACGAGCAGTACTTC
TRBJ2-5 | NA | NA | TRBV4-1 | CASSQTGQQETQYF | TGCGCCAGCAGCCAAACTGGACAGCAAGAGACCCAGTACTTC
TRBJ2-1 | NA | NA | TRBV2 | CASVGTGFGGEQFF | TGTGCCAGCGTGGGTACTGGCTTTGGGGGAGAGCAGTTCTTC
TRBJ2-7 | NA | NA | TRBV7-9 | CASSSDRGYEQYF | TGTGCCAGCAGCTCTGACCGGGGGTACGAGCAGTACTTC
TRBJ2-5 | NA | NA | TRBV18 | CASSPPEQKETQYF | TGTGCCAGCTCACCACCTGAACAGAAAGAGACCCAGTACTTC
TRBJ2-3 | NA | NA | TRBV28 | CASSTLEWRGTDTQYF | TGTGCCAGCAGTACCCTCGAGTGGCGGGGAACAGATACGCAGTATTTT
TRBJ2-3 | TRBD2 | few | TRBV29-1 | CSVSGSGGGTDTQYF | TGCAGCGTCTCCGGAAGCGGGGGAGGCACAGATACGCAGTATTTT
TRBJ2-7 | TRBD1 | NA | TRBV29-1 | CSVTKWDRVDEQYF | TGCAGCGTAACCAAATGGGACAGGGTGGACGAGCAGTACTTC
TRBJ1-1 | NA | NA | TRBV30 | CAWRRGPILNTEAFF | TGTGCCTGGAGGAGGGGTCCAATTTTGAACACTGAAGCTTTCTTT
TRBJ2-7 | TRBD2 | NA | TRBV7-2 | CASSHTSGYEQYF | TGTGCCAGCAGCCACACTAGCGGCTACGAGCAGTACTTC
TRBJ2-6 | NA | NA | TRBV19 | CATKGTTGANVLTF | TGTGCCACGAAGGGGACCACTGGGGCCAACGTCCTGACTTTC
TRBJ2-1 | NA | NA | TRBV29-1 | CSVGTWGSYNEQFF | TGCAGCGTTGGGACTTGGGGCTCCTACAATGAGCAGTTCTTC
TRBJ1-6 | NA | NA | TRBV7-9 | CASSLAQGNSPLHF | TGTGCCAGCAGCTTAGCCCAGGGGAATTCACCCCTCCACTTT
TRBJ2-4 | NA | few | TRBV7-2 | CASSPAKNIQYF | TGTGCCAGCAGCCCAGCCAAAAACATTCAGTACTTC
TRBJ2-1 | TRBD1 | few | TRBV30 | CACRTGGLNEQFF | TGTGCCTGCCGGACAGGGGGCCTTAATGAGCAGTTCTTC
TRBJ2-7 | TRBD1 | NA | TRBV7-9 | CASSWTGTAYEQYF | TGTGCCAGCAGCTGGACCGGGACAGCCTACGAGCAGTACTTC
TRBJ2-4 | NA | NA | TRBV7-8 | CASSLVPWSKNIQYF | TGTGCCAGCAGCTTAGTTCCCTGGAGCAAAAACATTCAGTACTTC
TRBJ2-5 | NA | few | TRBV15 | CATSRDRGETQYF | TGTGCCACCAGCAGAGACAGGGGTGAGACCCAGTACTTC
TRBJ1-2 | NA | once | TRBV19 | CASSSHNYGYTF | TGTGCCAGTAGTTCCCATAACTATGGCTACACCTTC
TRBJ1-5 | NA | NA | TRBV15 | CATSRDLVGGNQPQHF | TGTGCCACCAGCAGAGATCTGGTAGGGGGCAATCAGCCCCAGCATTTT
TRBJ2-2 | TRBD2 | NA | TRBV7-2 | CASSSPLAGEGGELFF | TGTGCCAGCAGCTCGCCCCTAGCGGGGGAGGGCGGGGAGCTGTTTTTT
TRBJ2-5 | TRBD1 | NA | TRBV4-1 | CASSHPGQGPETQYF | TGCGCCAGCAGCCACCCGGGACAGGGTCCAGAGACCCAGTACTTC
TRBJ1-1 | TRBD1 | NA | TRBV30 | CAWSLGQGSTEAFF | TGTGCCTGGAGTTTAGGACAGGGGAGCACTGAAGCTTTCTTT
TRBJ2-7 | NA | NA | TRBV14 | CASSQDLSRSYEQYF | TGTGCCAGCAGCCAAGATTTATCGCGGTCCTACGAGCAGTACTTC
TRBJ2-3 | TRBD2 | NA | TRBV30 | CAWRGLAGGSDTQYF | TGTGCCTGGAGAGGACTAGCGGGGGGATCAGATACGCAGTATTTT
TRBJ1-2 | NA | NA | TRBV28 | CASSPGSNYGYTF | TGTGCCAGCAGCCCGGGATCCAACTATGGCTACACCTTC
TRBJ2-3 | NA | NA | TRBV21-1 | CASKWWTGGGDTQYF | TGTGCCAGCAAGTGGTGGACAGGGGGCGGAGATACGCAGTATTTT
TRBJ1-1 | TRBD1 | NA | TRBV6-6 | CASPSGQGTEAFF | TGTGCCAGCCCCTCGGGACAGGGCACTGAAGCTTTCTTT
TRBJ2-6 | TRBD1 | NA | TRBV10-3 | CAISLDRAGANVLTF | TGTGCCATCAGTCTGGACAGGGCTGGGGCCAACGTCCTGACTTTC
TRBJ2-5 | TRBD2 | few | TRBV7-2 | CASSLVVNLAGIETQYF | TGTGCCAGCAGCTTAGTGGTGAATCTAGCGGGGATTGAGACCCAGTACTTC
TRBJ2-5 | NA | NA | TRBV6-6 | CASSYETGMYQETQYF | TGTGCCAGCAGTTACGAGACGGGGATGTACCAAGAGACCCAGTACTTC
TRBJ1-4 | NA | NA | TRBV4-3 | CASSQDVTSSNEKLFF | TGCGCCAGCAGCCAAGATGTTACTAGTTCTAATGAAAAACTGTTTTTT
TRBJ2-1 | TRBD2 | NA | TRBV5-1 | CASSLGGGYNEQFF | TGCGCCAGCAGCTTGGGCGGGGGCTACAATGAGCAGTTCTTC
TRBJ1-1 | TRBD1 | NA | TRBV6-5 | CASSPQGQGYTEAFF | TGTGCCAGCAGTCCACAGGGGCAAGGATACACTGAAGCTTTCTTT
TRBJ2-3 | TRBD2 | NA | TRBV6-6 | CASSAGLAGTDTQYF | TGTGCCAGCAGTGCCGGACTAGCGGGCACAGATACGCAGTATTTT
TRBJ2-5 | NA | few | TRBV7-9 | CASSLAETQYF | TGTGCCAGCAGCTTGGCGGAGACCCAGTACTTC
TRBJ1-4 | NA | few | TRBV7-9 | CASSRQASNEKLFF | TGTGCCAGCAGCCGACAGGCGTCTAATGAAAAACTGTTTTTT
TRBJ2-3 | NA | NA | TRBV11-2 | CASSLGSWDTQYF | TGTGCCAGCAGCTTAGGCTCGTGGGATACGCAGTATTTT
TRBJ1-4 | NA | NA | TRBV9 | CASRRDGAEKLFF | TGTGCCAGCAGAAGGGACGGGGCTGAAAAACTGTTTTTT
TRBJ2-1 | TRBD1 | few | TRBV19 | CAISDRGNEQFF | TGTGCCATATCGGACAGGGGCAATGAGCAGTTCTTC
TRBJ1-2 | TRBD1 | NA | TRBV7-2 | CASSAGGHYGYTF | TGTGCCAGCAGCGCAGGGGGTCACTATGGCTACACCTTC
TRBJ2-1 | NA | NA | TRBV4-3 | CASSQSGLREMFF | TGCGCCAGCAGCCAATCGGGACTCCGGGAAATGTTCTTC
TRBJ1-3 | NA | NA | TRBV30 | CAWSILSGNTIYF | TGTGCCTGGAGTATCCTATCTGGAAACACCATATATTTT
TRBJ1-6 | TRBD1 | NA | TRBV7-9 | CASSPGQGLRNSPLHF | TGTGCCAGCAGCCCCGGACAGGGGCTGCGTAATTCACCCCTCCACTTT